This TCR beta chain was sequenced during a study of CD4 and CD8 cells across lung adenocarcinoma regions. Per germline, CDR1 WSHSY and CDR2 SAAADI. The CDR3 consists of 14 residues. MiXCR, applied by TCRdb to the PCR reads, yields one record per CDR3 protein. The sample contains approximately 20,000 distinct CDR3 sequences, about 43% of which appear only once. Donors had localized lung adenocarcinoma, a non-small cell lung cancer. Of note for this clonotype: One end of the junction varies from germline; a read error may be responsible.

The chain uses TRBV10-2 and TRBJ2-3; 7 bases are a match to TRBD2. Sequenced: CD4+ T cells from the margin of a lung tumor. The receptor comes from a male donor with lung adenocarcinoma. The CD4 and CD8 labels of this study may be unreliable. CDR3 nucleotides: TGCGCCGGGCGCGGGGTGGGAGGGGAAGATACGCAGTACTTT. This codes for CAGRGVGGEDTQYF.